This T cell receptor beta chain was captured by sequencing in a study of cytomegalovirus exposure and HLA in healthy donors. Overall study context: Unique TCRs from HLA-typed donors, about 78 million of them, were held in an early data release.

Vbeta (60) and Jbeta (13) primers were used in the PCR. Assay used: immunoSEQ multiplex PCR; TCRdb lists only in-frame clones, some missing. The sample consists of roughly 150,000 clones, 60% to 80% of them appearing once. Concerning this clone: The antigen is unknown.

The V segment lost 5 bases and the J segment 3 bases; nucleotides outside the gene matches: 2. CDR1 is SNHLY, CDR2 FYNNEI, per germline. The CDR3 is 13 residues long. Points from the study as a whole: Fewer than 20,000 TCR beta sequences were associated with HLA alleles at 0.05 false discovery rate in a later analysis. By HLA locus, TCR association rates varied in a later analysis, with DRB1 showing the most and HLA-C the fewest.

The sequenced sample was PBMCs. The TCR comes from a woman aged 25-40 years in good health and CMV-seronegative. The V call is TRBV2, the J call TRBJ2-5; 8 bases map to TRBD1. The CDR3 here is CASSSDREETQYF. CDR3 nucleotides: TGTGCCAGCAGTTCGGACAGGGAAGAGACCCAGTACTTC.